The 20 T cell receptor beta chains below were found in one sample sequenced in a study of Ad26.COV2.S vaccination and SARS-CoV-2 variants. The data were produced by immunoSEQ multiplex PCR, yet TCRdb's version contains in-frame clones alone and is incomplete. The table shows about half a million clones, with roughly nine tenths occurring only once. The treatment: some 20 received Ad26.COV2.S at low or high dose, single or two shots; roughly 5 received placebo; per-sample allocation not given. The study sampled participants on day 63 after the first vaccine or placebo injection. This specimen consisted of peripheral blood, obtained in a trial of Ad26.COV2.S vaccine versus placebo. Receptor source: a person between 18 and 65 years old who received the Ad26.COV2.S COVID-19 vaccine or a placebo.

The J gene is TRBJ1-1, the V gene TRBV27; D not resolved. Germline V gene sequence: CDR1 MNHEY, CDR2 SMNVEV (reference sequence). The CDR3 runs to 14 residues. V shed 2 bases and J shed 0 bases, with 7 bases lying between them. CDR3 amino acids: CASSLTALNTEAFF. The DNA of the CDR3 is TGTGCCAGCAGTTTAACAGCCTTGAACACTGAAGCTTTCTTT.

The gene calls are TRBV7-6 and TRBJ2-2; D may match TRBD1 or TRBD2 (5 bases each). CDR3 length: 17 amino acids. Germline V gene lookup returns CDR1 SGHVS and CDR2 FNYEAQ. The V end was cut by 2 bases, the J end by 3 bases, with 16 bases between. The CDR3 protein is CASSLLARGAYTGELFF. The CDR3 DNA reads TGTGCCAGCAGCTTATTAGCTCGGGGCGCTTACACCGGGGAGCTGTTTTTT.

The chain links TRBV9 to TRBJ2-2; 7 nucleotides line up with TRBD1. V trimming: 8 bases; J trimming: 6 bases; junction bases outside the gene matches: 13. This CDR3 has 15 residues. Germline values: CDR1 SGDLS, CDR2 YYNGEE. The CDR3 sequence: CASSKTGQGAGELFF. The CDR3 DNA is TGTGCCAGTTCTAAAACGGGGCAGGGGGCCGGGGAGCTGTTTTTT. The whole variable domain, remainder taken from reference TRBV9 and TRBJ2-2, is DSGVTQTPKHLITATGQRVTLRCSPRSGDLSVYWYQQSLDQGLQFLIQYYNGEERAKGNILERFSAQQFPDLHSELNLSSLELGDSALYFCASSKTGQGAGELFFGEGSRLTVL.

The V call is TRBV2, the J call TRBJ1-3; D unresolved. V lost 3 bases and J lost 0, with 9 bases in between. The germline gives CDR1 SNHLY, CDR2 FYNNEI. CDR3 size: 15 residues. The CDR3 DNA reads TGTGCCAGCAGTGAGGAAAGGGTCTCTGGAAACACCATATATTTT. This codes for CASSEERVSGNTIYF.

CDR3 nucleotide sequence: TGCGCCAGCAGCTTACCGGTAGCAGGGGGGACCGGGGAGCTGTTTTTT. This encodes CASSLPVAGGTGELFF. The chain recombines TRBV5-1 with TRBJ2-2; TRBD1 might be the D (7 bases). The V and J ends lost 2 bases and 5 bases respectively, with 16 bases between them. CDR1 and CDR2 from the germline V gene are SGHRS and YFSETQ. The CDR3 runs 16 residues.

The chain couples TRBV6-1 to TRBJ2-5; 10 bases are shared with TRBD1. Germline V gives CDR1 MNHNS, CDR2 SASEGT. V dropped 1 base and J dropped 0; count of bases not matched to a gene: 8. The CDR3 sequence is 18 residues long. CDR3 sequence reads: CASSEVGQGPSDQETQYF. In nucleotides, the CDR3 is TGTGCCAGCAGTGAAGTGGGACAGGGGCCCTCCGACCAAGAGACCCAGTACTTC.

The CDR3 region is CASSERGLAGKNEQFF. Here the CDR3 DNA reads TGCGCCAGCAGCGAACGGGGACTAGCGGGAAAAAATGAGCAGTTCTTC. This chain connects TRBV4-3 to TRBJ2-1; 13 bases are shared with TRBD2. The CDR3 is 16 residues long. Per the germline V gene, CDR1 is LGHNA and CDR2 is YSLEER. The J segment lost 7 bases and the V segment lost 5 bases, leaving 8 bases of the junction unmatched.

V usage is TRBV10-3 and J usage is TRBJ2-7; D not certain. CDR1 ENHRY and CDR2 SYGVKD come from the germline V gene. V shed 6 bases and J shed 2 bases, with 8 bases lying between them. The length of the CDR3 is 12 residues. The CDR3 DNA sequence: TGTGCCATCAGGGACCTACCCTACGAGCAGTACTTC. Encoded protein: CAIRDLPYEQYF.

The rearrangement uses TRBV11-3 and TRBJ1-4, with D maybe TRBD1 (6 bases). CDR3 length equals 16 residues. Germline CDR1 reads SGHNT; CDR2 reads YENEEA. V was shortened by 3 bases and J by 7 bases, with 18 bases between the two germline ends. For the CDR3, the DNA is TGTGCCAGCAGCTTGGGACACGGTGATATGACTGAAAAACTGTTTTTT. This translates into CASSLGHGDMTEKLFF.

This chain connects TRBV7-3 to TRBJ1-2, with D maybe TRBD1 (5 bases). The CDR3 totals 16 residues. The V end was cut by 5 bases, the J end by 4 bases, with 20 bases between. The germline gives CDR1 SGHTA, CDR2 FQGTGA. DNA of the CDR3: TGTGCCAGCAGCCCACCCGTTGTGGGGGGAGGCTATGGCTACACCTTC. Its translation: CASSPPVVGGGYGYTF.

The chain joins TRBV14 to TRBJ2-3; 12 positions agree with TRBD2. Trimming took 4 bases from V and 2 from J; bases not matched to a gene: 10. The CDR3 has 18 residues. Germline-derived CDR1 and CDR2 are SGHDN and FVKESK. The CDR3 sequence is CASSPYITSGRNTDTQYF. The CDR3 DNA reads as TGTGCCAGCAGCCCATATATTACTAGCGGGAGGAACACAGATACGCAGTATTTT.

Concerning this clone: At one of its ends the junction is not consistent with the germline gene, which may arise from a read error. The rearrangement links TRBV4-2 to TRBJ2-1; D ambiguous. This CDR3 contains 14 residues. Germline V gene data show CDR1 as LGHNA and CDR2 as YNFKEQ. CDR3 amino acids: CASSQKELAHRRIF. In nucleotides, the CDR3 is TGTGCCAGCAGCCAAAAAGAGTTAGCCCACCGCAGGATCTTC.

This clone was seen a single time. This CDR3 reads CASSMGGKGNQPQHF. CDR3 DNA sequence: TGTGCCAGTAGTATGGGAGGGAAGGGCAATCAGCCCCAGCATTTT. The chain joins TRBV19 to TRBJ1-5; unclear D gene. The CDR3 is 15 residues long. The V end lost 3 bases, the J end lost 2 bases, and 11 bases lay between the germline ends. Germline-derived CDR1 and CDR2 are LNHDA and SQIVND (reference sequence).

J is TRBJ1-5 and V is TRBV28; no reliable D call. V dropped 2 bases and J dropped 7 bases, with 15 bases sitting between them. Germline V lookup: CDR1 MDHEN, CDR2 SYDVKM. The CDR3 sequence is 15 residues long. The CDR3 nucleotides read TGTGCCAGCAGTTTAACCCCAAGGTCGGAGCAGCCCCAGCATTTT. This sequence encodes CASSLTPRSEQPQHF.

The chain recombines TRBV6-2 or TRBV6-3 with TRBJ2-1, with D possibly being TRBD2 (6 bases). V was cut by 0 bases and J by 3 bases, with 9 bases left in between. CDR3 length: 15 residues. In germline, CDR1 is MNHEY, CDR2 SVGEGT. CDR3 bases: TGTGCCAGCAGTTACTCCGGGGGTAACTACAATGAGCAGTTCTTC. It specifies CASSYSGGNYNEQFF.

The DNA of the CDR3 is TGTGCCAGCAGCTTAGGGGGAACAGGAGAAGAGACCCAGTACTTC. Protein sequence: CASSLGGTGEETQYF. The gene calls are TRBV7-9 and TRBJ2-5, with a weak D call TRBD1 (5 bases). There are 15 residues in the CDR3. CDR1 is SEHNR, CDR2 FQNEAQ, per germline (reference sequence). Trimming took 1 base from V and 3 from J, leaving 12 bases between them.

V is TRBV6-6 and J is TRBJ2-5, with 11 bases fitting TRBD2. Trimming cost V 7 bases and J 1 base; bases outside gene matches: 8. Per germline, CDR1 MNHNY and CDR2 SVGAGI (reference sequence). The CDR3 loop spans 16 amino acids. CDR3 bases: TGTGCCAGCACCCAGGGTCTAGCGGGGGGCCAAGAGACCCAGTACTTC. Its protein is CASTQGLAGGQETQYF.

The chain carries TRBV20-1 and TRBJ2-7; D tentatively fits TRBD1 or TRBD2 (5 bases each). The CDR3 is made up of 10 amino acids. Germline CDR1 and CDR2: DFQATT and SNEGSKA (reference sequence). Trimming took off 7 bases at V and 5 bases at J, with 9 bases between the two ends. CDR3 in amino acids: CSVGDHEQYF. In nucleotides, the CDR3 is TGCAGTGTAGGGGACCACGAGCAGTACTTC.

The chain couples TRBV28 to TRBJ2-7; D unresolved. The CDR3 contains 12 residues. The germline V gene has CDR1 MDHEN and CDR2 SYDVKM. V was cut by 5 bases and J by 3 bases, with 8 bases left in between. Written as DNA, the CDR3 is TGTGCCAGCAGTCGAACAAGCTACGAGCAGTACTTC. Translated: CASSRTSYEQYF.

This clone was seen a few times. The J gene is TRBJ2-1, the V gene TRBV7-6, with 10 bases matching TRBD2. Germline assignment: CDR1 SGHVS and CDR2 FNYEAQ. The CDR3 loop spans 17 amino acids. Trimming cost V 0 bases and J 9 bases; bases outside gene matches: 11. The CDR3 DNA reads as TGTGCCAGCAGCTTAGCGCTAAACCAGCGGGAGGGCTTTGAGCAGTTCTTC. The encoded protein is CASSLALNQREGFEQFF.